This T cell receptor (beta chain) originates from a study of blood T cell repertoires in COVID-19. Study-wide context: The United States, Italy and Spain supplied acute and convalescent COVID-19 samples. PBMCs, B-cell-depleted T cells, or T cells provided the cDNA or gDNA that made up the material.

Original analysis: By means of reference gene primer amplification, nucleated cell counts were estimated. Profiling relied on immunoSEQ multiplex PCR, and the TCRdb table lists in-frame clones only, not all of them. That table furnishes V, J and clone size, whereas the DNA furnished D and trimming. The data contain about 77,000 clones, more than 80% of them singletons. In this sample, this clone turned up a few times. The V gene's germline CDR1 is LGHNA and CDR2 YNFKEQ. The CDR3 totals 15 residues. J was trimmed by 8 bases and V by 3 bases; bases with no gene match: 8. Input material: peripheral blood. V is TRBV4-2 and J is TRBJ1-3; 9 positions match TRBD1. The TCR was taken from a woman aged 70-85 years with acute or convalescent COVID-19. The CDR3 reads CASSQGRDRADTIYF. The CDR3 DNA follows: TGTGCCAGCAGCCAGGGCCGGGACAGGGCAGACACCATATATTTT.